The rows below give T cell receptor beta chains drawn from one sample of a study of beta chain features in type 1 diabetes. Only in-frame clones appear in the TCRdb table, and some are missing; sequencing was by immunoSEQ multiplex PCR. This sample has nearly 350,000 clones, with under 8.5% found just once. The sequenced material came from central memory CD4+ T cells from blood. The receptors stem from a woman under 30 in good health. Each CDR3 is given with its conserved first and last residue. A D gene is named only where the DNA matches it firmly. Clone size is not always given. Where it is, it says once, few, many or a class for expanded clones.

>few|NA|TRBV28|TRBJ2-2
TGTGCCAGCTCCACGTTGAACACCGGGGAGCTGTTTTTT
CASSTLNTGELFF
>few|NA|TRBV2|TRBJ1-5
TGTGCCAGCAGTGACAGGGTAGGGAATCAGCCCCAGCATTTT
CASSDRVGNQPQHF
>NA|NA|TRBV9|TRBJ2-7
TGTGCCAGCAGCACCGGACCGGGTCCTTCCTACGAGCAGTACTTC
CASSTGPGPSYEQYF
>NA|NA|TRBV27|TRBJ2-4
TGTGCCAGCGAGGCCAAGGGGATGGGGCTGGCCAAAAACATTCAGTACTTC
CASEAKGMGLAKNIQYF
>few|TRBD2|TRBV5-1|TRBJ2-2
TGCGCCAGCAGCTTGTCGGGGACTAGGAACACCGGGGAGCTGTTTTTT
CASSLSGTRNTGELFF
>many|TRBD1|TRBV28|TRBJ2-5
TGTGCCAGCAGGACAGGGGTGGAGACCCAGTACTTC
CASRTGVETQYF
>NA|NA|TRBV29-1|TRBJ2-2
TGCAGCGTTGACTACTCGGGGTCCGGGGAGCTGTTTTTT
CSVDYSGSGELFF
>NA|TRBD1|TRBV14|TRBJ1-1
TGTGCCAGCTCTGGACAGGGGAGGGTAACTGAAGCTTTCTTT
CASSGQGRVTEAFF
>few|NA|TRBV20-1|TRBJ2-7
TGCAGTGCGGCCAGGAGTTACGAGCAGTACTTC
CSAARSYEQYF
>few|NA|TRBV19|TRBJ2-5
TGTGCCAGTAGTATTGGGTCCCAAGAGACCCAGTACTTC
CASSIGSQETQYF
>NA|TRBD2|TRBV18|TRBJ2-4
TGTGCCAGCTCCCCCGGAACTAGCGGGAGTAACATTCAGTACTTC
CASSPGTSGSNIQYF
>many|TRBD1|TRBV9|TRBJ2-3
TGTGCCAGCAGCGTTCGGATCACAGGGGGCATGGATACGCAGTATTTT
CASSVRITGGMDTQYF
>NA|NA|TRBV6-1|TRBJ2-7
TGTGCCAGCAGTGAAGCCTCGGGATCATTCTCCTACGAGCAGTACTTC
CASSEASGSFSYEQYF
>few|TRBD2|TRBV9|TRBJ2-3
TGTGCCAGCAGCTCTAGCGGGAGCACAGATACGCAGTATTTT
CASSSSGSTDTQYF
>few|TRBD2|TRBV4-2|TRBJ2-2
TGTGCCAGCAGCTCTAACTGGAAGCGGGAGGTCCCCGGGGAGCTGTTTTTT
CASSSNWKREVPGELFF
>few|TRBD2|TRBV29-1|TRBJ2-3
TGCAGCGCCCGGAGTGGGACTAGCGGGAGGGTTTTCACAGATACGCAGTATTTT
CSARSGTSGRVFTDTQYF
>few|TRBD1|TRBV7-9|TRBJ2-5
TGTGCCAGCAGCTCCGACAGGGATAGCAGGACCCAGTACTTC
CASSSDRDSRTQYF
>NA|TRBD1|TRBV13|TRBJ2-7
TGTGCCAGCAGCTTATTCGGGACAGGGGCGTCGTACGAGCAGTACTTC
CASSLFGTGASYEQYF
>few|TRBD2|TRBV7-3|TRBJ2-1
TGTGCCAGCAGCTTAGCGGGAGGGCGGAATGAGCAGTTCTTC
CASSLAGGRNEQFF
>NA|NA|TRBV11-2|TRBJ2-7
TGTGCCAGCAGCCCGCCCGGGAGCTCCTACGAGCAGTACTTC
CASSPPGSSYEQYF
>NA|NA|TRBV6-5|TRBJ2-7
TGTGCCAGCAGTTCCTCGGACAGCTACGAGCAGTACTTC
CASSSSDSYEQYF
>few|NA|TRBV9|TRBJ1-5
TGTGCCAGCAGCGTAGACTCCGATCAGCCCCAGCATTTT
CASSVDSDQPQHF
>NA|TRBD2|TRBV7-2|TRBJ2-7
TGTGCCAGCAGCTTAGACGCGCGGGAGTACGAGCAGTACTTC
CASSLDAREYEQYF
>few|NA|TRBV6-8|TRBJ2-1
TGTGCCAGCAGGGGCAGGCACTCCTACAATGAGCAGTTCTTC
CASRGRHSYNEQFF
>few|NA|TRBV14|TRBJ2-7
TGTGCCAGCAGCCAAGAAGGGGCGCGGAGCCTTTACTTC
CASSQEGARSLYF
>NA|NA|TRBV29-1|TRBJ2-1
TGCAGCGCAGGCCGCACGGGCGACAATGAGCAGTTCTTC
CSAGRTGDNEQFF
>many|NA|TRBV9|TRBJ1-1
TGTGCCAGCAGCGGACATATGAACACTGAAGCTTTCTTT
CASSGHMNTEAFF
>NA|NA|TRBV19|TRBJ2-3
TGTGCCAGTAGTATAAATTGGGGAAATACGCAGTATTTT
CASSINWGNTQYF
>few|NA|TRBV6-1|TRBJ1-1
TGTGCCAGCAGTGAAAGAGAGTCACGGGAAGCTTTCTTT
CASSERESREAFF
>many|NA|TRBV28|TRBJ2-1
TGTGCCAGCAGTTTTGCGGGGTACAATGAGCAGTTCTTC
CASSFAGYNEQFF
>few|TRBD2|TRBV7-9|TRBJ2-1
TGTGCCAGCAGCTTAAGGCGAAGGACTAGCGACAATGAGCAGTTCTTC
CASSLRRRTSDNEQFF
>few|NA|TRBV4-3|TRBJ2-1
TGCGCCAGCAGCCGACGACTAGGCGGGAATGAGCAGTTCTTC
CASSRRLGGNEQFF
>NA|NA|TRBV27|TRBJ2-4
TGTGCCAGCGGTTGGGGTCCGGAAGCCAAAAACATTCAGTACTTC
CASGWGPEAKNIQYF